This record covers a single TCR beta chain. Only in-frame clones appear in the TCRdb table, and some are missing; sequencing was by immunoSEQ multiplex PCR. The data contain some 120,000 clones, around 89% of them singletons. The time point here: peripheral blood 6 weeks after treatment start. These data come from a study of PD-L1 blockade in urothelial cancer. This sample comprised PBMCs, obtained around atezolizumab (anti-PD-L1) treatment. The receptor comes from a man in his 60s with urothelial cancer.

CDR3 sequence (DNA): TGTGCCAGCAGTTATACTAACTATGGCTACACCTTC. Its protein product is CASSYTNYGYTF. The chain combines TRBV6-6 with TRBJ1-2; D remains unclear. Looked up from germline, CDR1 is MNHNY and CDR2 is SVGAGI (reference sequence). Trimming pared 3 bases from V and 0 bases from J, leaving 2 bases between. The CDR3 covers 12 residues.